This TCR beta chain was identified in a study of blood T cell repertoires in COVID-19. Profiled with immunoSEQ multiplex PCR; TCRdb holds only in-frame clones, not every one. The sample has around 180,000 clones, roughly three quarters seen once. The CDR3 totals 17 residues. The germline V gene encodes CDR1 SGHNT and CDR2 YYREEE (reference sequence). Germline trimming cut 1 base from V and 4 bases from J; bases unmatched to any gene: 8. The sample taken for sequencing was peripheral blood. The chain carries TRBV5-4 and TRBJ2-3, with 11 bases aligning to TRBD1. This TCR derives from a man aged 55 to 70 with active or convalescent COVID-19. CDR3 loop: CASSLNSGQGAADTQYF. CDR3 in DNA: TGTGCCAGCAGCTTGAACTCCGGACAGGGGGCGGCAGATACGCAGTATTTT.